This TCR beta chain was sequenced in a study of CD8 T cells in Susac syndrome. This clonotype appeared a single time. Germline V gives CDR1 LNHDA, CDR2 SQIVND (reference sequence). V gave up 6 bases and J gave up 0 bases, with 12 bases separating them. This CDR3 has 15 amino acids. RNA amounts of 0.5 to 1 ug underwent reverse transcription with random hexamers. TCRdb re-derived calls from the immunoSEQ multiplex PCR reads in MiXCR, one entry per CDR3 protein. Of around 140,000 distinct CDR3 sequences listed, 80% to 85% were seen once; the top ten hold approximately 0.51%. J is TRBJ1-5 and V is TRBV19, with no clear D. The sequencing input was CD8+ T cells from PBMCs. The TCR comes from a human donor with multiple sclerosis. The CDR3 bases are TGTGCCAGTAGAATCCAGCATTATAGCAATCAGCCCCAGCATTTT. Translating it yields CASRIQHYSNQPQHF.